The entry that follows covers one T cell receptor beta chain sequence. What it recognizes is unknown. The V end lost 0 bases, the J end lost 2 bases, and 14 bases lay between the germline ends. The CDR3 is 17 residues long. Germline V CDR1 and CDR2: SGHDN, FVKESK. This record belongs to a study of siplizumab effects on memory and regulatory T cells. Study-wide results and caveats: There appeared to be greater diversity in naive T cells than in memory cells, and naive T cells seemed major contributors to the alloresponse.

Libraries were prepared by immunoSEQ multiplex PCR; TCRdb keeps only in-frame clonotypes and omits some of them. The top ten clones hold 0.3% of a sample with about 94,000 clones, 94% of them seen once. The origin of this receptor is a human donor in good health. The gene calls are TRBV14 and TRBJ1-3, with D uncertain. Sequencing input: non-Treg CD4+ T cells sorted from blood. The CDR3 region has the DNA TGTGCCAGCAGCCAAGACGGCAGACCTTTCACTGGAAACACCATATATTTT. Protein sequence: CASSQDGRPFTGNTIYF.